This entry features one T cell receptor (beta chain) sequence. The source of the sample is a study of blood T cells in healthy people across ages. Germline V lookup: CDR1 SGHTA, CDR2 FQGNSA. The germline V and J ends were trimmed by 5 bases and 0 bases, with 11 bases remaining between them. The CDR3 sequence is 15 residues long. Primed by a sample-barcoded 5' primer and a J-beta primer mix, a second PCR proceeded for 7 to 11 cycles. TCRdb re-called the 5' RACE reads through MiXCR, storing one row per CDR3 protein. This sample carries about 830,000 distinct CDR3 sequences, approximately 59% of them seen once, and the ten largest clones take 25% to 35%.

The clonotype was recovered from a man younger than 40 in good health. This sequence joins TRBV7-2 and TRBJ1-5; D gene uncertain. Sequenced: blood. The CDR3 nucleotides read TGTGCCAGCAGCCCACAGATTAGTAGCAATCAGCCCCAGCATTTT. This gives the protein CASSPQISSNQPQHF.